This TCR beta chain appears in the sequencing data of a study of relationships among human T cell subsets. General study results and limits: Over 55% of CD8+ cytotoxic sequences were in clones over 100 reads; regulatory and Th2 had few. Substantial CDR3 sharing among Th1, Th2 and regulatory cells suggested stochastic fate choice.

TCR alpha and beta CDR3s were amplified from mRNA by semiquantitative ARM-PCR. ARM-PCR used tagged nested gene-specific primers, then communal superprimers for exponential amplification. One entry per CDR3 protein results from TCRdb running MiXCR on the multiplex PCR reads. The sample includes about 12,000 distinct CDR3 sequences, roughly two thirds of them seen just once. CDR3 size: 13 residues. CDR1 is MNHEY, CDR2 SMNVEV, per germline (reference sequence). Deletions cut 11 bases from V and 7 bases from J, with 20 bases between. This clonotype showed up just a few times. Its antigen remains unknown. The Th1 cells were the flow-through after CD25, CD56 and CD294 bead selections.

The receptor was isolated from a man between 35 and 55 years old in good health. The genes are TRBV27 and TRBJ1-1; TRBD1 might be the D (6 bases). Sequences were obtained from CD4+ Th1 cells sorted from blood. The CDR3, as DNA: TGTGCCGCCACCCTCCCGGGGGGCGGTGAAGCTTTCTTT. It codes for CAATLPGGGEAFF.